What follows describes a single T cell receptor beta chain. Its target is unknown. The junction departs from the called germline gene at one end, perhaps through a read error. The data were obtained in a study of molecular identifiers for immune sequencing clone quantification. It was from about 19,000 to 1,100,000 sorted cells, with 10%, 30% or 50% RNA, that naive CD8 libraries came. When naive CD8 T cells were sorted, they were gated as CD8+CD4-CCR7+CD45RA+. Notes on the study in general: The study found clones above 20 RNA copies held over 99% of effector molecules and under 1% in naive cells. Same-barcode identical TCR molecules could make highly expanded clones look smaller than they are.

TCRdb re-called the PCR reads through MiXCR, storing one row per CDR3 protein. Among about 510,000 distinct CDR3 sequences, roughly 26% were seen once, and the ten largest hold 0.76%. The clonotype comes from a human donor in good health. Some libraries in this study had Jurkat cell RNA spiked in. Sequenced input: naive CD8+ T cells from blood, with Jurkat cell RNA spiked in. The subset denotes: FACS-sorted CD8+CD4-CCR7+CD45RA+ naive T cells.

DNA for the CDR3: TGCGCCAGCAGCCAAGATTTGCCTCGTCCCGCTTACGCGCAGTACTTC. Its translation: CASSQDLPRPAYAQYF. The chain couples TRBV4-3 to TRBJ2-7, with D unclear. The CDR3 consists of 16 residues. Germline-derived CDR1 and CDR2 are LGHNA and YSLEER.